These 2 T cell receptor beta chains came from one sample sequenced in a study of response to subunit inactivated influenza vaccine. Each CDR3 protein gets one entry after TCRdb re-called the RT-PCR reads with MiXCR. The data show hundreds of thousands of distinct CDR3 sequences, less than 15% seen once. The source was PBMCs from blood, collected around two weeks before vaccination. The receptors originated from a man aged 45-60 years who received an inactivated influenza vaccine.

This clonotype was observed at least ten times. V and J are TRBV20-1 and TRBJ2-7, with 10 bases that match TRBD2. V was clipped by 5 bases and J by 2 bases; unmatched bases: 15. There are 17 residues in the CDR3. In germline, CDR1 is DFQATT, CDR2 SNEGSKA (reference sequence). The CDR3 reads CSAPARSRAGGPYEQYF. As DNA, the CDR3 is TGCAGTGCTCCGGCGAGATCACGAGCGGGGGGGCCCTACGAGCAGTACTTC.

The gene calls are TRBV2 and TRBJ2-1; tentative D call: TRBD2 (5 bases). The CDR3 extends over 11 amino acids. Trimming stripped 7 bases from V and 15 bases from J, with 16 bases between. Germline CDR1 reads SNHLY; CDR2 reads FYNNEI. Written as DNA, the CDR3 is TGTGCCAGCACCGAGGGCAAAGGGCGGTTCTTC. It codes for CASTEGKGRFF.